Given below is one T cell receptor beta chain in context. Some clones are missing from TCRdb's copy, which holds only in-frame ones; the method was immunoSEQ multiplex PCR. The profile shows about 150,000 clones, 75% to 90% of them singletons. The data belong to a study of blood T cell repertoires in COVID-19. Trimming removed 9 bases from V and 4 bases from J; junction bases left unmatched: 17. Germline CDR1 is MNHEY and CDR2 is SMNVEV (reference sequence). CDR3 size: 16 residues. This receptor was identified in a man in his sixties with acute or convalescent COVID-19. Specimen: peripheral blood. The rearrangement joins TRBV27 to TRBJ1-1, with 7 bases lining up with TRBD1. The CDR3 DNA reads TGTGCCAGGGGTCCGGGACAGAAAAGAAGGGTCACTGAAGCTTTCTTT. Its protein is CARGPGQKRRVTEAFF.